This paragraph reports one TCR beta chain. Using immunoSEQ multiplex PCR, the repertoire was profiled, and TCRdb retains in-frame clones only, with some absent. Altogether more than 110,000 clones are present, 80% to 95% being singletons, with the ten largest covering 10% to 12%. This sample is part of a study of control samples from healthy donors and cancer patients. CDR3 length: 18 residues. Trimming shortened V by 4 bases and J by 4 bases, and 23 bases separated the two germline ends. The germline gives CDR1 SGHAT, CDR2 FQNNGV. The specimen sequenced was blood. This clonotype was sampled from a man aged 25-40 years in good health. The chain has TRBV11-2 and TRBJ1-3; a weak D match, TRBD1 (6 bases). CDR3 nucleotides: TGTGCCAGCAGCTCCCCTACACGGGGGCATGCATCGGGAAACACCATATATTTT. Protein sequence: CASSSPTRGHASGNTIYF.